This T cell receptor beta chain was sequenced for a study of early T cells in non-severe SARS-CoV-2 infection (dated by TCRdb to the early 2020s). Describing the broader study: TCR sequencing used bulk RNA from unsorted whole blood, so alpha and beta chains could not be paired. The investigation overall reported the following: VDJdb matching was skewed toward anti-spike CD8 responses, so virus-specific expansions were likely underestimated and private and CD4 specificities were missed.

As regards this clonotype: Its binding antigen is unknown. Base-call qualities are not available, and no considerably larger clone is one nucleotide away.

Receptor libraries were prepared by 5' RACE. TCRdb records NextSeq 500 as the sequencer. To correct for sequencing error and PCR bias, the TCR library protocol tagged individual cDNA molecules with unique molecular identifiers. TCR alpha and beta chains were both sequenced, and the abundances of alpha and beta sequences in each sample were closely correlated with each other. The authors' pipeline ran thus. Decombinator V4 was used to annotate the V gene, J gene and CDR3 of the TCR sequences. Expanded TCRs were defined as changing significantly between any two time points under a Poisson model with p below 0.0001. Abundances of TCRs were expressed as counts per million after normalisation to the total number of TCRs sequenced in each sample. VDJdb, accessed 1 November 2021, was searched for CMV, EBV and SARS-CoV-2 annotated TCRs, with TCRs annotated for multiple antigens excluded. TCRdb passed the public sequencing reads through fastp at Q25 and MiXCR, retaining productive beta sequences. Each entry merges the rows of one CDR3 protein and shows their most common DNA and genes. None of the V and J calls come from the authors' own analysis; TCRdb made them. A total of 60,000 or so distinct CDR3 sequences appear in this sample, around an eighth of them only once. Together, the top ten hold roughly 4.2% of the sample.

The study was a case-control design nested within a healthcare worker cohort in London, UK, with weekly nasopharyngeal swab PCR tests and blood sampling. Between 23 and 31 March 2020, the week of the UK lockdown, healthcare workers were enrolled and then followed up weekly for as long as 16 weeks. Sequencing input: whole blood. This TCR was recovered from an adult who was a healthcare worker with PCR-confirmed SARS-CoV-2 infection or an uninfected control (not recorded which).

The CDR3 is CASSVGLSSYNEQFF. The DNA sequence reads TGTGCCAGCAGTGTAGGGTTAAGCTCCTACAATGAGCAGTTCTTC. The chain couples TRBV2 to TRBJ2-1; the D gene is unclear. The germline V gene gives CDR1 as SNHLY and CDR2 as FYNNEI. V is clipped by 4 bases and J by 0 bases, and the sequence between their germline boundaries is 10 bases long. The CDR3 runs 15 amino acids, cysteine and phenylalanine included. The CDR3 DNA has 45 bases and is translated from base 1.